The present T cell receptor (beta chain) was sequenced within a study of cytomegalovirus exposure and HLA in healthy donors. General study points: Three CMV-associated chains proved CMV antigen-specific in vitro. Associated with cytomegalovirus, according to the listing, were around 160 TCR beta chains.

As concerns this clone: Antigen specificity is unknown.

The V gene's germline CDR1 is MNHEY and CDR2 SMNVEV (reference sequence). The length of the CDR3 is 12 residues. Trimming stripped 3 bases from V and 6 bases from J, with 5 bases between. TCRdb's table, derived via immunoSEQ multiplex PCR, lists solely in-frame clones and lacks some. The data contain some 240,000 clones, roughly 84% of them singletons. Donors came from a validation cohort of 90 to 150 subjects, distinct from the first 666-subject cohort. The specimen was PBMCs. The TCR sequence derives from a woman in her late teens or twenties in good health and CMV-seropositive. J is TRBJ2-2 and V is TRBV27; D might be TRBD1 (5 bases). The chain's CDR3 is CASSLGPGELFF. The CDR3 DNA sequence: TGTGCCAGCAGTTTGGGGCCCGGGGAGCTGTTTTTT.